This T cell receptor (beta chain) was captured by sequencing in a study of technical replicates of blood from several donors. With 0 bases removed from V and 4 bases from J, the gap between germline ends came to 6 bases. The CDR3 spans 13 residues. Germline V gives CDR1 ENHRY, CDR2 SYGVKD. Assay: immunoSEQ multiplex PCR; the TCRdb copy retains only in-frame clones and omits some. The repertoire holds about 73,000 clones, with 93% as singletons. The sequence came from a human donor in good health. Input material: T cells isolated from PBMCs. The chain uses TRBV10-3 and TRBJ1-2; unclear D gene. This CDR3 is CAISESGSYGYTF. Here the CDR3 DNA reads TGTGCCATCAGTGAGTCCGGGAGCTATGGCTACACCTTC.